These 7 T cell receptor beta chains share one sample of origin, sequenced in a study of brain T cells in children with intractable seizures. TCRdb keeps only in-frame clones here, not all; method: immunoSEQ multiplex PCR. Here the sample spans 300,000 to 400,000 clones, about 93% being singletons. Time point denoted: blood from clinic visit 5 months post-surgery; TSC patient then seizure free. This specimen consisted of peripheral blood, obtained more than 4 months after surgery. Receptors were obtained from a boy younger than two with tuberous sclerosis and intractable seizures.

The J gene is TRBJ1-3, the V gene TRBV9; D call uncertain. Germline CDR1 SGDLS, CDR2 YYNGEE. V was trimmed by 3 bases and J by 4 bases, leaving 14 bases between them. The CDR3 loop spans 15 amino acids. This chain's CDR3 is CASSAAQSTGNTIYF. The CDR3, as DNA: TGTGCCAGCAGCGCGGCACAGAGTACAGGAAACACCATATATTTT.

The genes are TRBV4-1 and TRBJ1-1; 8 bases agree with TRBD1. J lost 7 bases, V lost 3 bases, and 7 bases had no gene match. The CDR3 totals 14 residues. In germline, CDR1 is MGHRA, CDR2 YSYEKL. DNA for the CDR3: TGCGCCAGCAGCCAGCAGGGGGCGCGGATTGAAGCTTTCTTT. Amino acids: CASSQQGARIEAFF.

This chain connects TRBV3-1 (or the pseudogene TRBV3-2) to TRBJ1-6; D unresolved. Germline-derived CDR1 and CDR2 are LGHDT and YNNKEL (reference sequence). The ends were cut back, 0 bases at V and 12 bases at J, with 9 bases in the middle. The CDR3 runs to 13 residues. CDR3 in amino acids: CASSQDDWGPLHF. CDR3 DNA: TGTGCCAGCAGCCAAGACGATTGGGGACCCCTCCACTTT.

The chain couples TRBV5-4 to TRBJ2-2; possible D gene TRBD1, 6 bases. The CDR3 extends over 17 amino acids. V was shortened by 0 bases and J by 0 bases, with 12 bases between the two germline ends. Looked up from germline, CDR1 is SGHNT and CDR2 is YYREEE (reference sequence). CDR3: CASSLGGQYANTGELFF. CDR3 DNA: TGTGCCAGCAGCTTGGGGGGACAATACGCGAACACCGGGGAGCTGTTTTTT.

The chain employs TRBV7-2 and TRBJ2-1, with D unclear. From germline, CDR1 is SGHTA and CDR2 FQGNSA. The CDR3 covers 14 residues. Trimming shortened V by 7 bases and J by 6 bases, and 16 bases separated the two germline ends. CDR3 sequence reads: CASNKDPSLNEQFF. The CDR3 region has the DNA TGTGCCAGCAATAAGGACCCCTCCCTCAATGAGCAGTTCTTC.

The rearrangement links TRBV24-1 to TRBJ1-5; D is unresolved. CDR1 and CDR2 from the germline V gene are KGHDR and SFDVKD. The V and J ends lost 4 bases and 0 bases respectively, with 9 bases between them. The CDR3 is 15 amino acids. CDR3 sequence reads: CATSEKGYSNQPQHF. In DNA form, the CDR3 reads TGTGCCACCAGTGAAAAGGGTTATAGCAATCAGCCCCAGCATTTT.

This chain links TRBV7-9 with TRBJ2-7; tentatively, D is TRBD2 (5 bases). The V gene's germline CDR1 is SEHNR and CDR2 FQNEAQ (reference sequence). The V end was cut by 1 base, the J end by 2 bases, with 15 bases between. This CDR3 comprises 16 residues. The CDR3 is CASSLGSRDKPYEQYF. CDR3 in DNA: TGTGCCAGCAGCTTAGGGTCCCGGGATAAGCCCTACGAGCAGTACTTC.